One and the same sample provided the 11 T cell receptor beta chains below, sequenced in a study of cytotoxic CD8 clonotypes in ibrutinib-treated CLL. Using immunoSEQ multiplex PCR, the repertoire was profiled, and TCRdb retains in-frame clones only, with some absent. The table includes about 300,000 clones, around 69% detected once. The source was PBMCs, collected at disease progression, from a patient treated with ibrutinib. The receptors originated from a human donor with chronic lymphocytic leukemia.

J is TRBJ2-7 and V is TRBV19; D remains unclear. The CDR3 extends over 15 amino acids. Germline CDR1 LNHDA, CDR2 SQIVND (reference sequence). Trimming stripped 3 bases from V and 5 bases from J, with 17 bases between. The CDR3 region is CASSMVFVDIDEQYF. The DNA of the CDR3 is TGTGCCAGTAGTATGGTGTTTGTCGACATTGACGAGCAGTACTTC. Looking up the rest from reference TRBV19 and TRBJ2-7 gives the full variable domain: DGGITQSPKYLFRKEGQNVTLSCEQNLNHDAMYWYRQDPGQGLRLIYYSQIVNDFQKGDIAEGYSVSREKKESFPLTVTSAQKNPTAFYLCASSMVFVDIDEQYFGPGTRLTVT.

This clone appeared a few times. This sequence joins TRBV7-2 and TRBJ2-1; no firm D call. This CDR3 contains 13 residues. Germline V CDR1 and CDR2: SGHTA, FQGNSA. Trimming stripped 1 base from V and 5 bases from J, with 6 bases between. CDR3 coding DNA: TGTGCCAGCAGCTTAGTAGGTCACAATGAGCAGTTCTTC. This translates into CASSLVGHNEQFF.

J is TRBJ2-5 and V is TRBV7-9; D is perhaps TRBD1 or TRBD2 (5 bases each). Looked up from germline, CDR1 is SEHNR and CDR2 is FQNEAQ (reference sequence). This CDR3 spans 13 amino acids. V lost 1 base to trimming and J lost 5 bases, with 8 bases between them. The CDR3 sequence: CASSLEGPETQYF. Written as DNA, the CDR3 is TGTGCCAGCAGCTTAGAGGGACCGGAGACCCAGTACTTC.

The chain is built from TRBV7-9 and TRBJ2-5; unclear D gene. The CDR3 contains 16 residues. Germline lookup yields CDR1 SEHNR and CDR2 FQNEAQ (reference sequence). V lost 4 bases and J lost 0, with 15 bases in between. The DNA for the CDR3 is TGTGCCAGCAGCTCCCCACGCCTACAGTACCAAGAGACCCAGTACTTC. This encodes CASSSPRLQYQETQYF.

This chain uses TRBV28 with TRBJ2-3; D unresolved. CDR1 and CDR2 (germline): MDHEN, SYDVKM. The CDR3 spans 14 residues. Trimming shortened V by 3 bases and J by 5 bases, and 12 bases separated the two germline ends. CDR3 nucleotides: TGTGCCAGCAGTTTCCCGATGACCCGAGATACGCAGTATTTT. It is translated as CASSFPMTRDTQYF.

This clone was detected once. The V call is TRBV6-5, the J call TRBJ2-5, with TRBD2 matching 8 bases. The V and J ends lost 6 bases and 1 base, in that order; junction bases with no gene match: 7. The CDR3 runs 15 residues. CDR1 and CDR2 from the germline V gene are MNHEY and SVGAGI. Here the CDR3 reads CASRLPGTSQETQYF. Here the CDR3 DNA reads TGTGCCAGCAGATTACCCGGGACTAGCCAAGAGACCCAGTACTTC.

This clone was observed a handful of times. The chain employs TRBV4-2 and TRBJ2-3, with a tentative D call TRBD2 (5 bases). The CDR3 runs to 13 residues. The germline V gene has CDR1 LGHNA and CDR2 YNFKEQ. Between the trimmed V and J ends, which lost 6 bases and 2 bases, there was a span of 9 bases. The CDR3, as DNA: TGTGCCAGCAGGGACTCTGACACAGATACGCAGTATTTT. It codes for CASRDSDTDTQYF.

J is TRBJ2-7 and V is TRBV6-1; 9 bases match TRBD1. CDR1 and CDR2 (germline): MNHNS, SASEGT. Unmatched junction bases numbered 4, after V lost 4 bases and J lost 3 bases. The CDR3 spans 14 residues. CDR3 protein: CASSGGTGSYEQYF. The DNA for the CDR3 is TGTGCCAGCAGTGGAGGGACAGGGAGCTACGAGCAGTACTTC.

The rearrangement links TRBV5-5 to TRBJ1-1, with D tentatively TRBD1 (5 bases). The germline V gene has CDR1 SGHKS and CDR2 YYEKEE (reference sequence). The V gene lost 4 bases and the J gene lost 6 bases, with 28 bases spanning the gap. The CDR3 has 18 residues. The CDR3 spells CASSRSLAGRGVGPEAFF. Written as DNA, the CDR3 is TGTGCCAGCAGCCGCTCCCTGGCAGGGCGGGGTGTTGGGCCTGAAGCTTTCTTT.

The chain couples TRBV11-3 to TRBJ2-3, with D hard to call. The CDR3 sequence is 14 residues long. In germline, CDR1 is SGHNT, CDR2 YENEEA. Deletions cut 0 bases from V and 2 bases from J, with 6 bases between. As DNA, the CDR3 is TGTGCCAGCAGCTTAGATCGATACACAGATACGCAGTATTTT. It is translated as CASSLDRYTDTQYF. Complete variable domain (other parts from reference TRBV11-3 and TRBJ2-3): EAGVVQSPRYKIIEKKQPVAFWCNPISGHNTLYWYLQNLGQGPELLIRYENEEAVDDSQLPKDRFSAERLKGVDSTLKIQPAELGDSAVYLCASSLDRYTDTQYFGPGTRLTVL.

This clone has a single count. The V and J genes are TRBV7-6 and TRBJ2-7; 7 nucleotides align to TRBD1. From germline, CDR1 is SGHVS and CDR2 FNYEAQ. The CDR3 is 13 residues long. Trimming removed 5 bases from V and 5 bases from J; junction bases left unmatched: 6. CDR3 in DNA: TGTGCCAGCAGCCGACAGGGAACCCACGAGCAGTACTTC. Encoded protein: CASSRQGTHEQYF.